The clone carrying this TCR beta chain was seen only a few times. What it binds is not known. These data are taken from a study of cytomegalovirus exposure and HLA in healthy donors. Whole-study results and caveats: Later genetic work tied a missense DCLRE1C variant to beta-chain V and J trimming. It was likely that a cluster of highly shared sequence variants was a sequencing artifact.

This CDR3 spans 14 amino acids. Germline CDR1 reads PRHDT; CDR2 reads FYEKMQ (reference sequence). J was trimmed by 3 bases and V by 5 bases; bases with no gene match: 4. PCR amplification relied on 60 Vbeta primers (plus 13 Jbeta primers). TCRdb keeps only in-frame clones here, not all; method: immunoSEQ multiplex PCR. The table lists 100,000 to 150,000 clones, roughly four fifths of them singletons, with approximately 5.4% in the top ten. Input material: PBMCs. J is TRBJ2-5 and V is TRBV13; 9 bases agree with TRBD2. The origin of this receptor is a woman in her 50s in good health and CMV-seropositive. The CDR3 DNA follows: TGTGCCAGCAGCAACAGACTAGCGGAAGAGACCCAGTACTTC. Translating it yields CASSNRLAEETQYF.